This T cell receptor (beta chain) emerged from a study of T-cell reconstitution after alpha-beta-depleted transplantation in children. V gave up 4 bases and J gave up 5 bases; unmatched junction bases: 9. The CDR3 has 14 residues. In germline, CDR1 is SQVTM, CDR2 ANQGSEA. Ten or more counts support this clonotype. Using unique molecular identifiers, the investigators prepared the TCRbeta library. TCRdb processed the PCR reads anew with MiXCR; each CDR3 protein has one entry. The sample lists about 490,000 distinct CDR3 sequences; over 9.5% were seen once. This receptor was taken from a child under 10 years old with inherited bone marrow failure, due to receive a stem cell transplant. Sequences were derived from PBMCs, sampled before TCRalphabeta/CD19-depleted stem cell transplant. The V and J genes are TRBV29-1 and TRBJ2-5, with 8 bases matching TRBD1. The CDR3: CSVAGQGPSETQYF. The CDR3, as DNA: TGCAGCGTTGCTGGACAGGGCCCCTCGGAGACCCAGTACTTC.